Following are 9 T cell receptor beta chains from one sample sequenced in a study of blood T cells in healthy people across ages. A J-beta primer mix and a sample-barcoded 5' primer were used in a second PCR of roughly 7 to 12 cycles. Each CDR3 protein is one row after TCRdb ran MiXCR on the 5' RACE reads. This table holds 1.5 million or so distinct CDR3 sequences, approximately 40% found once. Material for sequencing was blood. These TCRs come from a woman between 18 and 29 years old in good health.

This clonotype was recorded a few times. The V call is TRBV7-6, the J call TRBJ2-5, with TRBD2 as a possible D gene (6 bases). Trimming left V 1 base short and J 3 bases short, with 12 bases between. The CDR3 runs 15 residues. Germline-derived CDR1 and CDR2 are SGHVS and FNYEAQ. The CDR3 region is CASSLGRTNKETQYF. The CDR3 nucleotides read TGTGCCAGCAGCTTAGGACGGACTAATAAAGAGACCCAGTACTTC.

This clonotype was seen a few times. The V call is TRBV7-2, the J call TRBJ2-1; D tentatively reads TRBD1 or TRBD2 (6 bases each). The CDR3 length is 14 residues. Germline CDR1 is SGHTA and CDR2 is FQGNSA. The V and J ends lost 2 bases and 7 bases respectively, with 12 bases between them. CDR3 amino acids: CASSLPRGPNEQFF. The CDR3 nucleotides read TGTGCCAGCAGCTTACCTCGGGGGCCGAATGAGCAGTTCTTC.

This chain joins TRBV28 and TRBJ2-3, with D tentatively TRBD2 (5 bases). Germline loops: CDR1 MDHEN, CDR2 SYDVKM. The CDR3 totals 15 residues. V gave up 3 bases and J gave up 2 bases, with 12 bases separating them. CDR3 in amino acids: CASSLRSGNTDTQYF. For the CDR3, the DNA is TGTGCCAGCAGTTTGAGGAGCGGAAACACAGATACGCAGTATTTT. Full variable domain (missing parts from reference TRBV28 and TRBJ2-3): DVKVTQSSRYLVKRTGEKVFLECVQDMDHENMFWYRQDPGLGLRLIYFSYDVKMKEKGDIPEGYSVSREKKERFSLILESASTNQTSMYLCASSLRSGNTDTQYFGPGTRLTVL.

V usage is TRBV21-1 and J usage is TRBJ1-2; the table's D call TRBD1 went unverified against the DNA. TRBV21-1 corresponds to a pseudogene. The CDR3 length is 12 residues. CDR3 residues: CASSRDRHGYTF. Written as DNA, the CDR3 is TGTGCCAGCAGCCGGGACAGGCATGGCTACACCTTC.

The chain employs TRBV5-1 and TRBJ2-1; possible D gene TRBD1, 5 bases. Per the germline V gene, CDR1 is SGHRS and CDR2 is YFSETQ. V lost 5 bases and J lost 0, with 15 bases in between. CDR3 length equals 16 residues. CDR3 protein: CASSERQYSSYNEQFF. The CDR3 nucleotides are TGCGCCAGCAGTGAAAGACAGTATAGCTCCTACAATGAGCAGTTCTTC.

This chain links TRBV20-1 with TRBJ2-7; 9 bases fit TRBD1. Germline trimming cut 4 bases from V and 7 bases from J; bases unmatched to any gene: 11. Germline CDR1 and CDR2: DFQATT and SNEGSKA (reference sequence). This CDR3 region has 14 residues. The CDR3 is CSANPGQGTGEQYF. The CDR3 DNA is TGCAGTGCTAACCCGGGACAGGGTACCGGGGAGCAGTACTTC.

This clonotype was counted only a few times. The chain combines TRBV5-6 with TRBJ1-2; 9 bases fit TRBD1. Per germline, CDR1 SGHDT and CDR2 YYEEEE. V shed 4 bases, J shed 9 bases, and the junction held 4 bases outside the gene matches. This CDR3 is built from 12 residues. CDR3: CASSGTGSRYTF. The DNA for the CDR3 is TGTGCCAGCAGCGGGACAGGGTCACGCTACACCTTC.

Comments on this clonotype: One end of the junction does not line up with germline, which may come from a read error. The genes are TRBV2 and TRBJ2-3, with 10 bases identical to TRBD1. CDR3 length: 15 residues. The V gene's germline CDR1 is SNHLY and CDR2 FYNNEI. The CDR3, as DNA: TGTACCAGCATCTCGGGACAGGGGAGCACAGATACGCAGTATTTT. Its translation: CTSISGQGSTDTQYF.

This clonotype has a count of ten or more. The chain combines TRBV29-1 with TRBJ1-2; a possible D gene is TRBD1 (5 bases). From germline, CDR1 is SQVTM and CDR2 ANQGSEA. This CDR3 spans 12 amino acids. Trimming took off 3 bases at V and 7 bases at J, with 12 bases between the two ends. CDR3 DNA sequence: TGCAGCGTTGAGGGCAGGGCCCGTGGCTACACCTTC. Its translation: CSVEGRARGYTF.